This T cell receptor (beta chain) was recorded in a study of graft-versus-host responses after intestinal transplantation (dated by TCRdb to the early 2020s). Study-wide context: The transplants that recipients got were multivisceral, liver-intestinal, or isolated intestinal. Anti-thymocyte globulin induction was given to all recipients, followed by maintenance tacrolimus and steroids for around three years. After intestinal transplantation, graft-versus-host and host-versus-graft alloreactive T cell clones were followed in the graft, circulation and bone marrow using bulk TCR-beta CDR3 sequencing. To identify alloreactive clones, pre-transplant mixed lymphocyte reaction products were sequenced and compared with unstimulated pre-transplant donor and recipient T cells. Of the 20 to 25 intestinal transplant recipients enrolled in the cohort, one of whom was a retransplant, a few patients without pretransplant specimens were excluded. Donor T cell macrochimerism was defined as a peak of at least 4% donor T cells among recipient peripheral blood mononuclear cells. Samples from a few later patients were sequenced in-house on an Illumina MiSeq with MiXCR processing rather than by the commercial service.

A word on this clone: The antigen it binds to is not known. No per-base quality is available; no much larger clone lies one base away.

The time point label for this specimen denotes: postoperative day 105 after intestinal transplantation (dayNNNN = postoperative day). Dithiothreitol, EDTA incubations and collagenase D digestion were used to isolate intraepithelial and lamina propria lymphocytes from graft specimens. Bulk TCR-beta sequencing was performed on serial intestinal graft biopsy specimens collected as late as 600 days after transplant. Library method: the immunoSEQ multiplex PCR assay. For most patients, high-throughput TCR-beta CDR3 sequencing of genomic DNA was performed by Adaptive Biotechnologies. Under the source paper's analysis protocol: TCR sequencing data were retrieved from Adaptive's ImmunoSEQ software for 15 to 20 patients, whereas three other patients were processed with MiXCR and VDJtools. CDR3 nucleotide sequences shared by donor and recipient were removed because the origin of these sequences could not be assigned. To count as alloreactive, a clone needed at least 2-fold expansion over unstimulated cells and a minimum CFSE-low frequency of 0.002% (template counts) or 0.001% (read counts). Clones were considered mappable if detected in sequenced pre-transplant spleen, lymph node, or MLR CFSE-low populations of the donor or recipient. Cumulative frequency of alloreactive clones was calculated as a percentage of all sequences weighted by copy number. TCRdb retrieved this table from immuneACCESS and kept in-frame rearrangements only. Not all clones are present; in checked studies, unresolved V genes account for under half, and no reason is known for the remainder. V and J calls and clone size come straight from that table; D and trimming were deduced from the DNA. This sample is represented by about 4,100 clones; around 82% of them were singletons. The ten largest clonotypes hold 6.5% to 7.5% of the sample.

General study outcomes and caveats: GvH clones turned up in recipient bone marrow, with some appearing earlier in ileal mucosa or blood, a pattern consistent with an intestinal mucosal origin. In the allografts of patients with donor T cell macrochimerism, GvH to HvG T cell clonal ratios were high. Conclusions were limited by the relatively low number and heterogeneity of intestinal transplant patients. Peak levels of circulating GvH clones were associated with declines in HvG clones early after transplant.

V is trimmed back by 5 bases and J by 4 bases, and the junction contains 11 bases that no gene match accounts for. The germline V gene (reference sequence) gives CDR1 as SEHNR and CDR2 as FQNEAQ. The cysteine opens and the phenylalanine closes a CDR3 of 16 amino acids. CDR3 DNA is the only sequence kept; it has 48 bases, read in frame from the first base. The TCR sequence derives from a human patient who received an intestinal transplant, so some T cells may come from the graft donor. The chain was built from TRBV7-9 and TRBJ2-1; TRBD2 agrees with 7 junctional bases. The source was ileum tissue, collected 105 days after intestinal transplantation. The DNA is as follows: TGTGCCAGCAGCCCCCACGCGGGAGCGAATTACAATGAGCAGTTCTTC. Translation gives CASSPHAGANYNEQFF.